Following are 19 T cell receptor beta chains from one sample sequenced in a study of identifying expanded T cells in peripheral blood. Method: immunoSEQ multiplex PCR; TCRdb's copy keeps in-frame clones and lacks some. Here the sample spans 90,000 to 120,000 clones, around nine tenths being singletons. The sequencing sample was made of blood. All receptors come from a person between 18 and 75 years old in good health.

This chain joins TRBV5-1 and TRBJ2-6; D uncertain. The CDR3 runs 14 residues. Germline values: CDR1 SGHRS, CDR2 YFSETQ. V lost 6 bases, J lost 4 bases, and 11 bases lay in between. The CDR3, as DNA: TGCGCCAGCAACCACCAAGACGGGGCCAACGTCCTGACTTTC. Protein product: CASNHQDGANVLTF.

The chain combines TRBV11-2 with TRBJ2-2; D is unresolved. Germline CDR1 reads SGHAT; CDR2 reads FQNNGV. The CDR3 is 14 amino acids. Trimming pared 1 base from V and 4 bases from J, leaving 7 bases between. The CDR3 coding sequence is TGTGCCAGCAGCTTAGGGTGGAGCACCGGGGAGCTGTTTTTT. Amino acids: CASSLGWSTGELFF.

V is TRBV10-3 and J is TRBJ1-6; D is ambiguous. Germline-derived CDR1 and CDR2 are ENHRY and SYGVKD. This CDR3 comprises 12 residues. Trimming left V 6 bases short and J 8 bases short, with 8 bases between. CDR3 sequence: CAISPADSPLHF. DNA for the CDR3: TGTGCCATCAGCCCCGCGGATTCACCCCTCCACTTT.

This clone appeared a single time. The V and J genes are TRBV29-1 and TRBJ2-5, with TRBD1 identical over 10 bases. Germline lookup yields CDR1 SQVTM and CDR2 ANQGSEA. This CDR3 comprises 14 residues. V lost 6 bases and J lost 6; bases outside the gene matches: 10. This CDR3 is CSVGPGQGMQTQYF. The CDR3 bases are TGCAGCGTGGGACCGGGACAGGGGATGCAGACCCAGTACTTC.

The chain is built from TRBV7-2 and TRBJ2-7; TRBD2 matches 8 bases. This CDR3 is 14 amino acids long. CDR1 is SGHTA, CDR2 FQGNSA, per germline. V lost 5 bases to trimming and J lost 4 bases; unmatched junction nucleotides: 7. The chain's CDR3 is CASSQTSAAYEQYF. In DNA, the CDR3 is TGTGCCAGCAGCCAGACTAGCGCTGCTTACGAGCAGTACTTC.

The V and J genes are TRBV19 and TRBJ1-2, with 8 bases aligning to TRBD1. This CDR3 region has 14 residues. Germline loops: CDR1 LNHDA, CDR2 SQIVND (reference sequence). After removal of 7 bases from V and 4 bases from J, the junction contained 8 bases not matched to a gene. The CDR3 sequence is CASIPGGTFYGYTF. The CDR3 bases are TGTGCCAGTATCCCAGGGGGCACGTTCTATGGCTACACCTTC.

The gene calls are TRBV6-1 and TRBJ1-1; D is ambiguous. The V end lost 0 bases, the J end lost 5 bases, and 7 bases lay between the germline ends. This CDR3 has 13 residues. In germline, CDR1 is MNHNS, CDR2 SASEGT. DNA of the CDR3: TGTGCCAGCAGTGAAGCGGGAGATACTGAAGCTTTCTTT. It yields the protein CASSEAGDTEAFF.

This clone was detected only a few times. The chain carries TRBV19 and TRBJ1-2, with 10 bases that match TRBD1. The germline CDR1 and CDR2 sequences are LNHDA and SQIVND (reference sequence). The CDR3 has 16 residues. The trim removed 7 bases at V and 5 bases at J, leaving 13 bases unmatched. The chain's CDR3 is CASNRGYGQGGYGYTF. In DNA, the CDR3 is TGTGCCAGTAATCGCGGCTACGGACAGGGGGGATATGGCTACACCTTC. Complete variable domain (other parts from reference TRBV19 and TRBJ1-2): DGGITQSPKYLFRKEGQNVTLSCEQNLNHDAMYWYRQDPGQGLRLIYYSQIVNDFQKGDIAEGYSVSREKKESFPLTVTSAQKNPTAFYLCASNRGYGQGGYGYTFGSGTRLTVV.

This clone has just a few counts. This chain joins TRBV19 and TRBJ1-2; 7 bases are a match to TRBD1. Trimming removed 5 bases from V and 3 bases from J; junction bases left unmatched: 3. Per germline, CDR1 LNHDA and CDR2 SQIVND (reference sequence). The CDR3 consists of 13 residues. CDR3 loop: CASSETGYYGYTF. CDR3 DNA sequence: TGTGCCAGTAGTGAGACAGGGTACTATGGCTACACCTTC.

This chain joins TRBV20-1 and TRBJ1-2, with no clear D. V lost 4 bases, J lost 7 bases, and 4 bases lay in between. The CDR3 is 9 residues long. The V gene's germline CDR1 is DFQATT and CDR2 SNEGSKA (reference sequence). The CDR3 region has the DNA TGCAGTGCTAACAGTGGCTACACCTTC. This gives the protein CSANSGYTF.

The V and J genes are TRBV7-9 and TRBJ2-1, with D possibly being TRBD1 or TRBD2 (6 bases each). The CDR3 runs 14 residues. Germline lookup yields CDR1 SEHNR and CDR2 FQNEAQ (reference sequence). Trimming cost V 1 base and J 5 bases, with 9 bases left between them. The CDR3 sequence is CASSLGGADNEQFF. In DNA, the CDR3 is TGTGCCAGCAGCTTAGGGGGGGCCGACAATGAGCAGTTCTTC.

This clone was found once. The chain couples TRBV6-5 to TRBJ2-7; perhaps TRBD1 as D (6 bases). CDR3 length equals 15 residues. In germline, CDR1 is MNHEY, CDR2 SVGAGI. Trimming left V 0 bases short and J 4 bases short, with 13 bases between. This CDR3 is CASSYSGRGSYEQYF. CDR3 nucleotide sequence: TGTGCCAGCAGTTACTCGGGCAGGGGATCTTACGAGCAGTACTTC.

The count of this clone is one. The same CDR3 is also encoded by other DNA sequences in this sample. The V call is TRBV28, the J call TRBJ2-1; 7 nucleotides align to TRBD2. The CDR3 spans 14 residues. The J segment lost 3 bases and the V segment lost 7 bases, leaving 6 bases of the junction unmatched. In germline, CDR1 is MDHEN, CDR2 SYDVKM. Here the CDR3 reads CASKTSGDYNEQFF. CDR3 DNA sequence: TGTGCCAGCAAAACCAGCGGGGACTACAATGAGCAGTTCTTC. Combining the CDR3 with reference TRBV28 and TRBJ2-1 gives the whole variable domain DVKVTQSSRYLVKRTGEKVFLECVQDMDHENMFWYRQDPGLGLRLIYFSYDVKMKEKGDIPEGYSVSREKKERFSLILESASTNQTSMYLCASKTSGDYNEQFFGPGTRLTVL.

The chain uses TRBV13 and TRBJ2-7; D not certain. The CDR3 is 14 amino acids. V lost 2 bases, J lost 4 bases, and 12 bases lay in between. Germline V lookup: CDR1 PRHDT, CDR2 FYEKMQ (reference sequence). CDR3 in amino acids: CASSLSRPSYEQYF. CDR3 DNA: TGTGCCAGCAGCTTATCCAGGCCCTCTTACGAGCAGTACTTC.

The CDR3 sequence: CASSLYFLQETQYF. The DNA of the CDR3 is TGTGCCAGCAGCTTGTATTTTCTACAAGAGACCCAGTACTTC. The V gene is TRBV7-2, the J gene TRBJ2-5; D unresolved. V was pared by 3 bases and J by 2 bases, with 10 bases between. Germline lookup yields CDR1 SGHTA and CDR2 FQGNSA. The CDR3 is 14 amino acids.

V gene TRBV7-7 combines with J gene TRBJ1-1, with D unresolved. CDR3 size: 13 residues. CDR1 is SSHAT and CDR2 is FNYEAQ in the germline V gene (reference sequence). Trimming cost V 4 bases and J 0 bases, with 6 bases left between them. CDR3: CASSSQVNTEAFF. CDR3 sequence (DNA): TGTGCCAGCAGCTCGCAGGTGAACACTGAAGCTTTCTTT.

This rearrangement joins TRBV10-2 to TRBJ2-5, with 7 bases fitting TRBD1. The CDR3 consists of 13 residues. The germline gives CDR1 WSHSY, CDR2 SAAADI. After removal of 4 bases from V and 2 bases from J, the junction contained 1 base not matched to a gene. CDR3 bases: TGCGCCAGCAGTGCGGGACAGCAAGAGACCCAGTACTTC. This gives the protein CASSAGQQETQYF.

This clone occurred once. The CDR3 protein is CASSGDRVRSPLHF. CDR3 coding DNA: TGTGCCAGCAGCGGCGACAGGGTGCGTTCACCCCTCCACTTT. The gene calls are TRBV9 and TRBJ1-6, with 7 bases that match TRBD1. J was trimmed by 9 bases and V by 3 bases; bases with no gene match: 6. This CDR3 is built from 14 residues. Germline CDR1 and CDR2: SGDLS and YYNGEE.

V and J are TRBV28 and TRBJ2-3; TRBD1 matches 11 bases. The CDR3 spans 19 residues. V gave up 8 bases and J gave up 1 base; unmatched junction bases: 17. Germline loops: CDR1 MDHEN, CDR2 SYDVKM. The CDR3 DNA reads as TGTGCCAGCTCTCCGGGACAGGGGGATTTTCTTCGGGGCACAGATACGCAGTATTTT. This gives the protein CASSPGQGDFLRGTDTQYF.